These T cell receptor beta chains were read from a single sample in a study of shared clonotypes between healthy human individuals. TCRdb keeps only in-frame clones here, not all; method: immunoSEQ multiplex PCR. The data hold about half a million clones, with less than 80% observed a single time. What was sequenced was PBMCs. The source is a woman in her thirties or forties in good health. Some clones in this sample may be carry-over from other donors' samples. The CDR3 runs from the conserved cysteine through the conserved F or W. The order of the fields is CDR3 DNA, CDR3 protein, D gene, clone size, J gene, V gene. A D gene is named only where the DNA matches it firmly. The size field is filled for only some rows; it gives once, few, many or a size class.

DNA: TGTGCCAGCAGCTTAGTGGGTAGGGGTCCTTACACCCTCCACTTT
CDR3: CASSLVGRGPYTLHF
D: NA
size: NA
J: TRBJ1-6
V: TRBV7-3

DNA: TGTGCCAGCAGCCCGGGACAGGGTCGACATCAAGCCTACGAGCAGTACTTC
CDR3: CASSPGQGRHQAYEQYF
D: TRBD1
size: once
J: TRBJ2-7
V: TRBV11-3

DNA: TGCGCCAGCAGCGTTAGCGCCAGCTCCTACAATGAGCAGTTCTTC
CDR3: CASSVSASSYNEQFF
D: NA
size: NA
J: TRBJ2-1
V: TRBV5-1

DNA: TGTGCCATCAGTGAGGCTAGCGGGAGTTACGAGCAGTACTTC
CDR3: CAISEASGSYEQYF
D: TRBD2
size: NA
J: TRBJ2-7
V: TRBV10-3

DNA: TGTGCCAGCAGCGCCGGACAGGGGAACTATGGCTACACCTTC
CDR3: CASSAGQGNYGYTF
D: TRBD1
size: NA
J: TRBJ1-2
V: TRBV9

DNA: TGTGCCAGCAGCCCCCGGCCGATGGTTAGTATTAGCTACGAGCAGTACTTC
CDR3: CASSPRPMVSISYEQYF
D: NA
size: NA
J: TRBJ2-7
V: TRBV7-3

DNA: TGTGCCAGCAGCTCACGGGGGACCCAGTACTTC
CDR3: CASSSRGTQYF
D: NA
size: once
J: TRBJ2-5
V: TRBV7-2

DNA: TGTGCCAGCAGTTCGTGGACTTACAAAGACAATGAGCAGTTCTTC
CDR3: CASSSWTYKDNEQFF
D: NA
size: NA
J: TRBJ2-1
V: TRBV25-1

DNA: TGTGCCAGCAGCAGGGGGGTAGGGGAGACCCAGTACTTC
CDR3: CASSRGVGETQYF
D: NA
size: NA
J: TRBJ2-5
V: TRBV5-6

DNA: TGTGCCAGCAGCTCCCGGTGGGGCGAGACCCAGTACTTC
CDR3: CASSSRWGETQYF
D: NA
size: NA
J: TRBJ2-5
V: TRBV11-3

DNA: TGTGCCAGTAGTATAGGGGATTACAATGAGCAGTTCTTC
CDR3: CASSIGDYNEQFF
D: NA
size: few
J: TRBJ2-1
V: TRBV19

DNA: TGTGCCAGCAGTTACTCACAAAACTATGGCTACACCTTC
CDR3: CASSYSQNYGYTF
D: NA
size: few
J: TRBJ1-2
V: TRBV6-5

DNA: TGTGCCAGCAGCGGAAGGGCTAATGAAAAACTGTTTTTT
CDR3: CASSGRANEKLFF
D: NA
size: NA
J: TRBJ1-4
V: TRBV9

DNA: TGTGCCAGCAGCTCACTAGCGGGAGTATCCGGGGAGCTGTTTTTT
CDR3: CASSSLAGVSGELFF
D: TRBD2
size: NA
J: TRBJ2-2
V: TRBV7-9

DNA: TGTGCCAGTAGTGTACTTCCAAGGACAAGCGGCCGGGGTAATGAGCAGTTCTTC
CDR3: CASSVLPRTSGRGNEQFF
D: NA
size: once
J: TRBJ2-1
V: TRBV19

DNA: TGTGCCAGCAGCGGGGGACAGCCCGGCTACACCTTC
CDR3: CASSGGQPGYTF
D: TRBD1
size: NA
J: TRBJ1-2
V: TRBV9

DNA: TGTGCCAGCAGTGTTTTGCAAGTCTACGAGCAGTACTTC
CDR3: CASSVLQVYEQYF
D: NA
size: NA
J: TRBJ2-7
V: TRBV2

DNA: TGTGCCAGCAGCTTAGTGGGGGCGACCGGGGAGCTGTTTTTT
CDR3: CASSLVGATGELFF
D: NA
size: NA
J: TRBJ2-2
V: TRBV7-9

DNA: TGTGCCAGCTCACCATTGTATGGGGGTAGCAATCAGCCCCAGCATTTT
CDR3: CASSPLYGGSNQPQHF
D: NA
size: NA
J: TRBJ1-5
V: TRBV18

DNA: TGTGCCAGCAGCACGCCATCTGGGACCGGGGAGCTGTTTTTT
CDR3: CASSTPSGTGELFF
D: NA
size: NA
J: TRBJ2-2
V: TRBV5-4

DNA: TGCAGCGTTGACAGGACGGGGAACACTGAAGCTTTCTTT
CDR3: CSVDRTGNTEAFF
D: NA
size: NA
J: TRBJ1-1
V: TRBV29-1

DNA: TGTGCCTGGTCTCGCGGGGGGCCCCAGCATTTT
CDR3: CAWSRGGPQHF
D: NA
size: NA
J: TRBJ1-5
V: TRBV30

DNA: TGTGCCAGCAGCCCGGGCTTTAATTCACCCCTCCACTTT
CDR3: CASSPGFNSPLHF
D: NA
size: NA
J: TRBJ1-6
V: TRBV11-1

DNA: TGCGCCAGCAGCTTGGAGGACGCGTTCGCTGGAAACACCATATATTTT
CDR3: CASSLEDAFAGNTIYF
D: NA
size: NA
J: TRBJ1-3
V: TRBV5-1

DNA: TGTGCCACCAGCAGTAGAGGCCCCCTCTACGAGCAGTACTTC
CDR3: CATSSRGPLYEQYF
D: NA
size: NA
J: TRBJ2-7
V: TRBV15

DNA: TGTGCCAGCAGTCCCGCCAGAGGTGAGCAGTTCTTC
CDR3: CASSPARGEQFF
D: NA
size: NA
J: TRBJ2-1
V: TRBV27

DNA: TGTGCCATCAGTGAGGGGGTAGCGGGTGCCTACGAGCAGTACTTC
CDR3: CAISEGVAGAYEQYF
D: TRBD2
size: NA
J: TRBJ2-7
V: TRBV10-3

DNA: TGTGCCAGCAGTCCCGGGCCAAGAGGGTACACCTTC
CDR3: CASSPGPRGYTF
D: NA
size: NA
J: TRBJ1-2
V: TRBV6-5

DNA: TGCGCCAGCAGCCACACTCTATTCCGGGACATTGCAACTAATGAAAAACTGTTTTTT
CDR3: CASSHTLFRDIATNEKLFF
D: NA
size: NA
J: TRBJ1-4
V: TRBV4-1

DNA: TGTGCCAGCAGTTCGCCGGGACAACTTGTCTCAAACACTGAAGCTTTCTTT
CDR3: CASSSPGQLVSNTEAFF
D: NA
size: once
J: TRBJ1-1
V: TRBV28

DNA: TGCGCCAGCAGTGAGTTGAACAGGAACACTGAAGCTTTCTTT
CDR3: CASSELNRNTEAFF
D: NA
size: NA
J: TRBJ1-1
V: TRBV10-2

DNA: TGCGCCAGCAGCTGGACGATAGCGGGAGGGTACAATGAGCAGTTCTTC
CDR3: CASSWTIAGGYNEQFF
D: TRBD2
size: once
J: TRBJ2-1
V: TRBV5-1

DNA: TGTGCCAGCAGCCCCGGGACTAGCGGGGTAGGCGGGGAGCTGTTTTTT
CDR3: CASSPGTSGVGGELFF
D: TRBD2
size: NA
J: TRBJ2-2
V: TRBV7-3

DNA: TGTGCCAGCAGTGAAAGGGACAGGGCGTACTTC
CDR3: CASSERDRAYF
D: TRBD1
size: NA
J: TRBJ2-7
V: TRBV25-1

DNA: TGTGCCAGCAGTTTAGATGGGAATCAGCCCCAGCATTTT
CDR3: CASSLDGNQPQHF
D: NA
size: NA
J: TRBJ1-5
V: TRBV28

DNA: TGTGCCACCTCCGCCGGGGCGGAATTGACCGGGGAGCTGTTTTTT
CDR3: CATSAGAELTGELFF
D: NA
size: NA
J: TRBJ2-2
V: TRBV18

DNA: TGTGCCAGCAGCCAAGGGCGGGGCACCGGGGAGCTGTTTTTT
CDR3: CASSQGRGTGELFF
D: NA
size: few
J: TRBJ2-2
V: TRBV7-3

DNA: TGTGCCAGCTCACCCCGACGAAGCCATGAGCAGTTCTTC
CDR3: CASSPRRSHEQFF
D: NA
size: NA
J: TRBJ2-1
V: TRBV18

DNA: TGTGCCAGCTCCTACACCACAGGGGTTAGGCTAGCGGAACCCACAGATACGCAGTATTTT
CDR3: CASSYTTGVRLAEPTDTQYF
D: NA
size: NA
J: TRBJ2-3
V: TRBV18